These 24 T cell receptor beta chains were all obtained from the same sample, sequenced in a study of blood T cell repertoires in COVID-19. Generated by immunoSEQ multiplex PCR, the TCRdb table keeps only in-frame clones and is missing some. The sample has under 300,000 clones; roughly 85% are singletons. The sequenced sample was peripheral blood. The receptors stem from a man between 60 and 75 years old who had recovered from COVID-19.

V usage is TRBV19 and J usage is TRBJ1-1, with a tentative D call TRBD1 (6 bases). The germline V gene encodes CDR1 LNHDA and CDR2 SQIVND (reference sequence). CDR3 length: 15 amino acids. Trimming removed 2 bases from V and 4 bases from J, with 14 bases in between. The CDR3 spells CASSIYRNRATEAFF. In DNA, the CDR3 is TGTGCCAGTAGTATATACCGGAACAGGGCCACTGAAGCTTTCTTT.

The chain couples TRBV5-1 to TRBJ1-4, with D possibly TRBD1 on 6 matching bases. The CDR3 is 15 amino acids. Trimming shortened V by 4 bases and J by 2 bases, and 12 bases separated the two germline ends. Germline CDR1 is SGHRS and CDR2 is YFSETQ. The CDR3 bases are TGCGCCAGCAGCGACGTTACAGGGACTAATGAAAAACTGTTTTTT. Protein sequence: CASSDVTGTNEKLFF.

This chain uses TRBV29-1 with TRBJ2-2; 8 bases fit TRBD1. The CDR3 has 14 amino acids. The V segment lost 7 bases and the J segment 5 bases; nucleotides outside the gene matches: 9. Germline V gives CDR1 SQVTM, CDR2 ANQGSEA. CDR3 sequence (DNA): TGCAGCGGAACTGGACAGGGAGGAACCGGGGAGCTGTTTTTT. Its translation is CSGTGQGGTGELFF.

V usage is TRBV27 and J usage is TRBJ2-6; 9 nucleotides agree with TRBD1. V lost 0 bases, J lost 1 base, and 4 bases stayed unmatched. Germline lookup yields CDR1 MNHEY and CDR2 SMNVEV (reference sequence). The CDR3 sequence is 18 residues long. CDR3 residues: CASSLSDRGRSGANVLTF. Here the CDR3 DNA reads TGTGCCAGCAGTTTATCGGACAGGGGAAGGTCTGGGGCCAACGTCCTGACTTTC.

The CDR3 reads CASRDRGYNEQFF. For the CDR3, the DNA is TGTGCCAGCCGGGACAGGGGATACAATGAGCAGTTCTTC. The chain has TRBV19 and TRBJ2-1, with 10 bases aligning to TRBD1. This CDR3 has 13 residues. V dropped 9 bases and J dropped 4; count of bases not matched to a gene: 3. Germline CDR1 is LNHDA and CDR2 is SQIVND (reference sequence).

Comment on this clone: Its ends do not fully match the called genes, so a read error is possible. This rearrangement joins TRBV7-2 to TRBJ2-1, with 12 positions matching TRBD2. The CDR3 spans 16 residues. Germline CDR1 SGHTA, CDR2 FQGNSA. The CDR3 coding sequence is TGTGCCAGCAGCATAGCTAGCGGGGGGGCCTTCAATGAGCAGTTCTTC. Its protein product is CASSIASGGAFNEQFF.

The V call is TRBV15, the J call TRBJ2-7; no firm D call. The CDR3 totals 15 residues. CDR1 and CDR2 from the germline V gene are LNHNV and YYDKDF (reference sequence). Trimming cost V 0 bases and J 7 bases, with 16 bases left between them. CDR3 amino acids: CATSRDKRLLVEQYF. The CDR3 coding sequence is TGTGCCACCAGCAGAGATAAGAGGCTGTTAGTAGAGCAGTACTTC.

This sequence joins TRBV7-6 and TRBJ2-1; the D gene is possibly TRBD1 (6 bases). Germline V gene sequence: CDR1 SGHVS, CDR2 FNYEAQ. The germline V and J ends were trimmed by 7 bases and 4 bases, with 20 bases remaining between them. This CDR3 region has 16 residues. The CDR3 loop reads CASTRTPGQVYNEQFF. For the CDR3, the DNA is TGTGCCAGCACTCGAACCCCGGGACAAGTATACAATGAGCAGTTCTTC.

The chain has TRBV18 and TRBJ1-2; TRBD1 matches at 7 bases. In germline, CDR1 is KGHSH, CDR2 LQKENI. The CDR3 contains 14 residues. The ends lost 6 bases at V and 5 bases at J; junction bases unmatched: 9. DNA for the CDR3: TGTGCCAGCTCCCCGGTGGGACAGCTTTATGGCTACACCTTC. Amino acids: CASSPVGQLYGYTF.

The CDR3 loop reads CASRFRTGNTGELFF. The CDR3 DNA reads as TGCGCCAGCAGATTCAGGACAGGGAACACCGGGGAGCTGTTTTTT. This chain connects TRBV5-1 to TRBJ2-2; 7 bases agree with TRBD1. CDR3 size: 15 residues. Trimming removed 5 bases from V and 1 base from J; junction bases left unmatched: 5. CDR1 and CDR2 (germline): SGHRS, YFSETQ.

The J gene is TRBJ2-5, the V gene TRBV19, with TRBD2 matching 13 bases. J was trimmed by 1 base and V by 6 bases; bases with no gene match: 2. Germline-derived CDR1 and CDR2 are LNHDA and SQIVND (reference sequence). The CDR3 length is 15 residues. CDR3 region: CASRTSGGTQETQYF. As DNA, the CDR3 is TGTGCCAGTAGGACTAGCGGGGGGACCCAAGAGACCCAGTACTTC.

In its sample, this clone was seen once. CDR3 nucleotide sequence: TGTGCCAGTTCGACAGGGATGAGGGGTAGCAATCAGCCCCAGCATTTT. This gives the protein CASSTGMRGSNQPQHF. This chain joins TRBV28 and TRBJ1-5, with 7 bases lining up with TRBD1. CDR1 and CDR2 (germline): MDHEN, SYDVKM. With V trimmed by 9 bases and J by 0 bases, 11 bases remained unmatched. The CDR3 loop spans 16 amino acids.

Here the CDR3 reads CASKQAGHTGELFF. As DNA, the CDR3 is TGTGCCAGCAAACAAGCGGGCCACACCGGGGAGCTGTTTTTT. This chain connects TRBV3-1 (or the pseudogene TRBV3-2) to TRBJ2-2; a possible D gene is TRBD2 (6 bases). V was cut by 7 bases and J by 3 bases, with 12 bases left in between. This CDR3 is 14 amino acids long. The V gene's germline CDR1 is LGHDT and CDR2 YNNKEL (reference sequence).

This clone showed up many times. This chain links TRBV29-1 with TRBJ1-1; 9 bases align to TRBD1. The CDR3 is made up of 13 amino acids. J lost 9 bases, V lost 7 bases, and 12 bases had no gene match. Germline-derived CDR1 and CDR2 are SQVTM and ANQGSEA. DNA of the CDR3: TGCAGCGGGTGGGGACAGGGTCAAGGGAAAGCTTTCTTT. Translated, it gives CSGWGQGQGKAFF.

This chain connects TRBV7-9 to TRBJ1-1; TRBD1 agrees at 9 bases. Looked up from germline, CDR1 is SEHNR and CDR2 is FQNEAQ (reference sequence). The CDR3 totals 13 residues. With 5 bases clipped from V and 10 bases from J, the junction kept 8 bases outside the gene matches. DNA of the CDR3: TGTGCCAGCAGCGCACACAGGGGGCGAGGAGCTTTCTTT. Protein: CASSAHRGRGAFF.

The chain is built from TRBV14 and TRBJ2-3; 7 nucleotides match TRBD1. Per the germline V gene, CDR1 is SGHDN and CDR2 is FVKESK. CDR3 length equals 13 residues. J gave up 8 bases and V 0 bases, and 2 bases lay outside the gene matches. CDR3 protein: CASSQDYRGTQYF. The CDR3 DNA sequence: TGTGCCAGCAGCCAAGATTACAGGGGTACGCAGTATTTT.

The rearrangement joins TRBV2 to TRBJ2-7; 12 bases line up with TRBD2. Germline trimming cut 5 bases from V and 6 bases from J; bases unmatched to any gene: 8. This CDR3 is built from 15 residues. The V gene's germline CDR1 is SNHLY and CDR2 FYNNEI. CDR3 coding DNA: TGTGCCAGCAGTCCGAGGACTAGCGGGAACGGCGAGCAGTACTTC. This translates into CASSPRTSGNGEQYF.

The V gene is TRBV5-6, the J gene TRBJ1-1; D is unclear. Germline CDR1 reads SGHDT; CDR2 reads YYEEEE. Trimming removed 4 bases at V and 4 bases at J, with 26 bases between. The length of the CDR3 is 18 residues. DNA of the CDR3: TGTGCCAGCAGCCAACTTAAGCGGCATGAGGGCGGAGTCACTGAAGCTTTCTTT. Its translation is CASSQLKRHEGGVTEAFF. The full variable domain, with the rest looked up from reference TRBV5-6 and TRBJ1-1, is DAGVTQSPTHLIKTRGQQVTLRCSPKSGHDTVSWYQQALGQGPQFIFQYYEEEERQRGNFPDRFSGHQFPNYSSELNVNALLLGDSALYLCASSQLKRHEGGVTEAFFGQGTRLTVV.

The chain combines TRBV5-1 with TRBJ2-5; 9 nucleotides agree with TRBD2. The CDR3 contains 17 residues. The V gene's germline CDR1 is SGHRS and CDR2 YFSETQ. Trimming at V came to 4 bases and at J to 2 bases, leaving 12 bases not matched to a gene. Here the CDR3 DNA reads TGCGCCAGCAGCACGGGGGGCGGGGGGGCTGGACAAGAGACCCAGTACTTC. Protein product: CASSTGGGGAGQETQYF.

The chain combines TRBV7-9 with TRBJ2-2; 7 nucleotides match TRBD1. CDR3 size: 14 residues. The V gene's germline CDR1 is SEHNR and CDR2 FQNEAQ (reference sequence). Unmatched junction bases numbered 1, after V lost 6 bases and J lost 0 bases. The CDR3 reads CASRGTANTGELFF. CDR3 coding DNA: TGTGCCAGCAGGGGGACAGCGAACACCGGGGAGCTGTTTTTT. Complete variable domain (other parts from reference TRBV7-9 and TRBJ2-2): DTGVSQNPRHKITKRGQNVTFRCDPISEHNRLYWYRQTLGQGPEFLTYFQNEAQLEKSRLLSDRFSAERPKGSFSTLEIQRTEQGDSAMYLCASRGTANTGELFFGEGSRLTVL.

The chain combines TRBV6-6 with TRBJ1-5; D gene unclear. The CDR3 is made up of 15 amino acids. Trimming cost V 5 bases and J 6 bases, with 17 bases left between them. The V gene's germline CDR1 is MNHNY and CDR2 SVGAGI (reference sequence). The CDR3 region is CASSPDRKAGQPQHF. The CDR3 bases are TGTGCCAGCAGTCCCGACCGTAAGGCAGGTCAGCCCCAGCATTTT.

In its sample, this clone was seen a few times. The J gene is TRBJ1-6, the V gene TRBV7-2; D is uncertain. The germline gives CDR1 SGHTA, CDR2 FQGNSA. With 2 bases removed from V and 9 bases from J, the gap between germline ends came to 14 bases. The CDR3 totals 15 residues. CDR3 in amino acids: CASSLSGSGGSPLHF. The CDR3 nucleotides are TGTGCCAGCAGCTTAAGTGGATCGGGTGGTTCACCCCTCCACTTT.

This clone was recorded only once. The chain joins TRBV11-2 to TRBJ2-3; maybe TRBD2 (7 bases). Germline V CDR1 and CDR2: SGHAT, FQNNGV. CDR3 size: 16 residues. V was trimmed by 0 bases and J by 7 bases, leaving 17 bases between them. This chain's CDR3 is CASSLEREAGAYTQYF. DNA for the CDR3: TGTGCCAGCAGCTTAGAGAGGGAGGCGGGGGCGTATACGCAGTATTTT.

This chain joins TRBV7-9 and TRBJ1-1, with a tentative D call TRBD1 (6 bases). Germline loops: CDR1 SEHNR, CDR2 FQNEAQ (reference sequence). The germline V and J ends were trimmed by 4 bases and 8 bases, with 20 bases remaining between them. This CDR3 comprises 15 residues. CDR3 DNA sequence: TGTGCCAGCAGCTCACCCCGCGGGGGACAAACGGAAGCTTTCTTT. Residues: CASSSPRGGQTEAFF.